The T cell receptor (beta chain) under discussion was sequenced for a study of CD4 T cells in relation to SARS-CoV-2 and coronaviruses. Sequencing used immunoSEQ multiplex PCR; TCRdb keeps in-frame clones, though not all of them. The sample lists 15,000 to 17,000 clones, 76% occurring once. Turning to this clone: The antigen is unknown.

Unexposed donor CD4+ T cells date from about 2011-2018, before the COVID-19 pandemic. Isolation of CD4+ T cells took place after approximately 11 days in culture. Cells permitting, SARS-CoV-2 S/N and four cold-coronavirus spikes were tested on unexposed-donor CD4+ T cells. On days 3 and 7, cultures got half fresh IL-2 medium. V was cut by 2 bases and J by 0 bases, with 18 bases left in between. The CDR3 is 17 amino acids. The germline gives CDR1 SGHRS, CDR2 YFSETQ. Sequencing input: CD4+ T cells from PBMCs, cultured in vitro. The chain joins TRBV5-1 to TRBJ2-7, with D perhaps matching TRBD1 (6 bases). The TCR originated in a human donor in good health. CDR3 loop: CASSLAGVLQSSYEQYF. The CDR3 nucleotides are TGCGCCAGCAGCTTAGCAGGGGTACTTCAGAGCTCCTACGAGCAGTACTTC.